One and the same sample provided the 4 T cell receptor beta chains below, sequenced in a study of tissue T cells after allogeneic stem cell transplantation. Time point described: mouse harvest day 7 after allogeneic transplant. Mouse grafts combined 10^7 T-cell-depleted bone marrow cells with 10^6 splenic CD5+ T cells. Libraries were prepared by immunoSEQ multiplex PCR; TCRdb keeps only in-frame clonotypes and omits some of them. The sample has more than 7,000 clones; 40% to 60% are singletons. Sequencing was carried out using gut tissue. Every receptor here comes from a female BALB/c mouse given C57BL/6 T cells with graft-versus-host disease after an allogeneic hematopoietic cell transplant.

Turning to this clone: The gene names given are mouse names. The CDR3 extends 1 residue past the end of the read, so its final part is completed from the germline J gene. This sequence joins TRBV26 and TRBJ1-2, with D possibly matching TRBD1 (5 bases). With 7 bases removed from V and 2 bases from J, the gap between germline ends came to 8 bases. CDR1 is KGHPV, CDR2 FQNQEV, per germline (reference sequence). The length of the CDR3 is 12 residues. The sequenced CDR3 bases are TGTGCCAGCACCAGGGTGAACTCCGACTACACC. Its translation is CASTRVNSDYT. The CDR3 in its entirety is CASTRVNSDYTF.

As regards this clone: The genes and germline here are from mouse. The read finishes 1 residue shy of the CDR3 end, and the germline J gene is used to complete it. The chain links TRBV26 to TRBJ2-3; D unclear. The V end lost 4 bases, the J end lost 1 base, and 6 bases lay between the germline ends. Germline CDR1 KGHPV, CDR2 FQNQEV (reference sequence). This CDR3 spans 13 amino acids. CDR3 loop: CASSPPGAETLYF. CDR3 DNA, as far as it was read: TGTGCCAGCAGTCCGCCGGGTGCAGAAACGCTGTAT.

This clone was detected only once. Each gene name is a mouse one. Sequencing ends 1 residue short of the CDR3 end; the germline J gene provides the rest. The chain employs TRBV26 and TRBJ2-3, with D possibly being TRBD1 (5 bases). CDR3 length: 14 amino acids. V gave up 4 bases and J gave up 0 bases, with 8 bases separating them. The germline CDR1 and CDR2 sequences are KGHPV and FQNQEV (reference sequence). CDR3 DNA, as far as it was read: TGTGCCAGCAGTCCGACAGCTAGTGCAGAAACGCTGTAT. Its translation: CASSPTASAETLY. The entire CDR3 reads CASSPTASAETLYF.

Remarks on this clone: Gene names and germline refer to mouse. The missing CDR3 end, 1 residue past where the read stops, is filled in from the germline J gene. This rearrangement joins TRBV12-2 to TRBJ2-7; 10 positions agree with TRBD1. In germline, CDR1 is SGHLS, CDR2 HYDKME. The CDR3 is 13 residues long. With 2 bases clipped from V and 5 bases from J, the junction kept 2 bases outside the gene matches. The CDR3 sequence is CASSQTGGHEQYF. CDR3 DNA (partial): TGTGCCAGCTCTCAGACAGGGGGCCATGAACAGTAC.